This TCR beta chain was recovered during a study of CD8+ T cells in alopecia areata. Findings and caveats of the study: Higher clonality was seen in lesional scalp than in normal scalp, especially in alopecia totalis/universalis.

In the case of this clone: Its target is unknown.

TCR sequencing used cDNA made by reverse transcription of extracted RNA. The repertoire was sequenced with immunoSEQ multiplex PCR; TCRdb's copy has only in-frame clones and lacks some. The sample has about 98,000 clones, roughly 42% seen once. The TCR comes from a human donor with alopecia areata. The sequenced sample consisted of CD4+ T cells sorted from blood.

CDR3: CAWRTGTVTGELFF. In DNA form, the CDR3 reads TGTGCCTGGAGAACCGGGACGGTCACCGGGGAGCTGTTTTTT. The rearrangement uses TRBV30 and TRBJ2-2; perhaps D is TRBD1 or TRBD2 (5 bases each). Trimming stripped 3 bases from V and 4 bases from J, with 12 bases between. Germline CDR1 is GTSNPN and CDR2 is SVGIG (reference sequence). This CDR3 is built from 14 residues.